The rows below give T cell receptor beta chains drawn from one sample of a study of blood T cell repertoires in COVID-19. Data came from immunoSEQ multiplex PCR; TCRdb stores just in-frame clones and leaves some out. The sample shows over 100,000 clones, more than 60% of them seen only once. Sequenced input: peripheral blood. The receptor set was obtained from a woman aged 70-85 years with acute or convalescent COVID-19. Both conserved end residues are part of each CDR3. The D gene is left open where the match is weak. Not all rows give a size; the values are once, few, many and, for expanded clones, a class.

v_call	d_call	clone_size	j_call	cdr3_aa	cdr3_nt
TRBV9	.	.	TRBJ2-2	CASSVARFGGTGELFF	TGTGCCAGCAGCGTAGCTCGGTTCGGGGGAACCGGGGAGCTGTTTTTT
TRBV7-2	.	many	TRBJ1-6	CASSLGPNSPLHF	TGTGCCAGCAGCTTAGGGCCCAATTCACCCCTCCACTTT
TRBV10-3	TRBD1	.	TRBJ1-2	CAIWTGGTVDGYTF	TGTGCCATCTGGACAGGGGGAACGGTTGACGGCTACACCTTC
TRBV7-8	.	.	TRBJ1-1	CASSFRVEGYEAFF	TGTGCCAGCAGCTTTAGGGTCGAGGGCTATGAAGCTTTCTTT
TRBV7-9	TRBD1	few	TRBJ2-3	CASRRTGGAGDTQYF	TGTGCCAGCAGACGGACAGGGGGCGCAGGGGATACGCAGTATTTT
TRBV7-2	.	.	TRBJ2-1	CASSRSGNEQFF	TGTGCCAGCAGCCGGAGCGGCAATGAGCAGTTCTTC
TRBV30	.	.	TRBJ2-2	CAWSVQANTGELFF	TGTGCCTGGAGTGTACAGGCGAACACCGGGGAGCTGTTTTTT
TRBV9	TRBD1	.	TRBJ2-5	CASSVAQGDWETQYF	TGTGCCAGCAGCGTAGCACAGGGGGATTGGGAGACCCAGTACTTC
TRBV28	.	.	TRBJ1-1	CASSPPGGNTEAFF	TGTGCCAGCAGTCCCCCGGGGGGGAACACTGAAGCTTTCTTT
TRBV18	.	.	TRBJ1-1	CASSPLDSMNTEAFF	TGTGCCAGCTCACCACTGGACAGCATGAACACTGAAGCTTTCTTT
TRBV5-1	.	once	TRBJ2-3	CASSFEGGDTQYF	TGCGCCAGCAGCTTCGAGGGAGGAGATACGCAGTATTTT
TRBV6-5	.	once	TRBJ1-1	CASSYSTGRASEAFF	TGTGCCAGCAGTTACTCGACCGGCAGGGCGTCTGAAGCTTTCTTT
TRBV5-4	TRBD1	.	TRBJ1-2	CASSSWTGGDYTF	TGTGCCAGCAGCTCCTGGACAGGGGGCGACTACACCTTC
TRBV7-8	.	few	TRBJ1-5	CASSLGGQGYNQPQHF	TGTGCCAGCAGCTTAGGTGGGCAGGGATACAATCAGCCCCAGCATTTT
TRBV12-3/TRBV12-4	TRBD1	.	TRBJ2-7	CASSPGQGIDMNF	TGTGCCAGCAGTCCGGGACAGGGGATCGATATGAACTTC
TRBV2	TRBD1	.	TRBJ2-1	CASSEYRGNEQFF	TGTGCCAGCAGTGAATACAGGGGAAATGAGCAGTTCTTC
TRBV4-1	.	.	TRBJ2-2	CASSYRAGTGELFF	TGCGCCAGCAGCTACAGGGCGGGCACCGGGGAGCTGTTTTTT
TRBV3-1/TRBV3-2	TRBD1	few	TRBJ2-7	CASSQGDRGTYEQYF	TGTGCCAGCAGCCAAGGGGACAGGGGTACCTACGAGCAGTACTTC
TRBV7-9	.	.	TRBJ2-3	CASSPDTTDTQYF	TGTGCCAGCAGCCCGGACACCACAGATACGCAGTATTTT
TRBV27	TRBD1	.	TRBJ1-2	CASSPQGRGYGYTF	TGTGCCAGCAGTCCACAGGGGCGCGGCTATGGCTACACCTTC
TRBV5-5	.	.	TRBJ2-3	CASSLVGRASTDTQYF	TGTGCCAGCAGCTTGGTCGGCAGGGCTAGCACAGATACGCAGTATTTT
TRBV5-4	.	.	TRBJ1-3	CASSADISGNTIYF	TGTGCCAGCAGCGCGGACATCTCTGGAAACACCATATATTTT
TRBV19	TRBD2	.	TRBJ2-1	CASSATSFGVFF	TGTGCCAGTAGTGCGACTAGCTTTGGGGTCTTCTTC
TRBV6-5	.	.	TRBJ1-3	CASRTGGRDTIYF	TGTGCCAGCAGAACCGGAGGGAGGGACACCATATATTTT
TRBV4-3	TRBD1	many	TRBJ1-1	CASSQPGQGSTEAFF	TGCGCCAGCAGCCAGCCGGGACAGGGTAGTACTGAAGCTTTCTTT
TRBV9	TRBD2	.	TRBJ2-1	CASSVGAGDLNEQFF	TGTGCCAGCAGCGTAGGCGCGGGGGATTTGAATGAGCAGTTCTTC
TRBV7-9	.	.	TRBJ2-3	CASSSTREGTDTQYF	TGTGCCAGCAGCTCAACCAGGGAGGGCACAGATACGCAGTATTTT
TRBV4-3	TRBD1	.	TRBJ1-3	CASSYDRGSSGNTIYF	TGCGCCAGCAGCTATGACAGGGGCTCATCTGGAAACACCATATATTTT
TRBV5-1	TRBD1	once	TRBJ2-7	CASSSRSRDRVTYEQYF	TGCGCCAGCAGCTCGCGGTCCCGGGACAGGGTTACCTACGAGCAGTACTTC
TRBV27	TRBD1	.	TRBJ1-1	CASRGQTGVGTEAFF	TGTGCCAGCCGTGGCCAGACAGGGGTGGGCACTGAAGCTTTCTTT
TRBV24-1	TRBD1	.	TRBJ2-7	CATSDQTGGPSEQYF	TGTGCCACCAGTGACCAAACAGGGGGGCCTAGCGAGCAGTACTTC
TRBV5-1	TRBD1	.	TRBJ1-3	CASSLLALITGTAGNTIYF	TGCGCCAGCAGCTTGCTTGCCCTCATCACCGGGACAGCTGGAAACACCATATATTTT
TRBV27	TRBD1	.	TRBJ1-2	CASSLARDSSYFYGYTF	TGTGCCAGCAGTTTAGCTCGGGACAGCAGCTATTTCTATGGCTACACCTTC
TRBV19	.	.	TRBJ1-1	CASSKTGNTEAFF	TGTGCCAGTAGTAAAACAGGGAACACTGAAGCTTTCTTT
TRBV6-1	.	few	TRBJ1-5	CASSESESRNQPQHF	TGTGCCAGCAGTGAATCGGAGAGCCGCAATCAGCCCCAGCATTTT
TRBV4-1	TRBD1	.	TRBJ1-5	CASSQGRDRVSNQPQHF	TGCGCCAGCAGCCAAGGCCGGGACAGGGTATCCAATCAGCCCCAGCATTTT
TRBV7-2	.	.	TRBJ1-6	CASSLGPGLNSPLHF	TGTGCCAGCAGCTTGGGGCCGGGCCTAAATTCACCCCTCCACTTT
TRBV10-1	TRBD1	.	TRBJ1-2	CASSEDRDIGYTF	TGCGCCAGCAGTGAGGACAGGGATATTGGCTACACCTTC
TRBV19	.	.	TRBJ2-2	CASSSGGPINTGELFF	TGTGCCAGTAGTAGCGGGGGCCCCATTAACACCGGGGAGCTGTTTTTT
TRBV10-3	TRBD1	.	TRBJ2-2	CAIHRTGAPVNTGELFF	TGTGCCATCCATCGGACAGGGGCCCCAGTGAACACCGGGGAGCTGTTTTTT
TRBV6-2/TRBV6-3	TRBD2	.	TRBJ2-7	CASSFLPASGDPYEQYF	TGTGCCAGCAGTTTCCTACCCGCTAGCGGAGATCCCTACGAGCAGTACTTC
TRBV2	.	few	TRBJ2-7	CASSPPRGSGFLYEQYF	TGTGCCAGCAGCCCCCCGAGGGGGTCAGGGTTCCTCTACGAGCAGTACTTC
TRBV24-1	.	.	TRBJ2-7	CATSDAGPTYEQYF	TGTGCCACCAGTGATGCGGGACCGACCTACGAGCAGTACTTC
TRBV6-5	.	.	TRBJ1-3	CASTLGNTIYF	TGTGCCAGCACGTTAGGAAACACCATATATTTT
TRBV9	TRBD2	.	TRBJ2-1	CASSVGLRESYNEQFF	TGTGCCAGCAGCGTAGGGTTGCGGGAGTCCTACAATGAGCAGTTCTTC
TRBV5-4	.	once	TRBJ2-6	CASSLIGAGANVLTF	TGTGCCAGCAGCTTGATCGGGGCTGGGGCCAACGTCCTGACTTTC
TRBV5-1	.	.	TRBJ2-1	CASSLSTASYNEQFF	TGCGCCAGCAGCTTGTCGACAGCCTCCTACAATGAGCAGTTCTTC
TRBV19	TRBD1	.	TRBJ1-1	CASSIPRTGVGTEAFF	TGTGCCAGTAGTATCCCCCGGACAGGGGTGGGCACTGAAGCTTTCTTT